Described below is a single T cell receptor (beta chain) sequence and its context. Its antigen is still unknown. No clone much larger than this one lies a single base away; base qualities are absent. The CDR3 runs 14 amino acids, cysteine and phenylalanine included. Only CDR3 DNA is held: 42 bases, read in frame from base 1. V trim: 4 bases; J trim: 4 bases; unmatched bases: 5. Taken from the germline V gene, the CDR1 and CDR2 loops are SNHLY and FYNNEI. This record belongs to a study of T-cell reconstitution after alpha-beta-depleted transplantation in children (dated by TCRdb to 2016 to 2017). Background on the whole study: T-cell immune reconstitution after TCRalphabeta/CD19-depleted allogeneic hematopoietic cell transplantation in children was quantitatively tracked in the study by means of TCR repertoire profiling.

Library preparation used PCR. Instrument used: Illumina HiSeq 2500. Molecular barcoding was employed in the preparation of TCR libraries, with unique molecular identifiers being used to normalize TCRbeta repertoire quantification. TCRdb trimmed the raw reads at Q25, called clones with MiXCR and kept productive beta chains. Entries are consolidated by CDR3 protein sequence, retaining the most common genes and DNA. This sample is represented by a few hundred thousand distinct CDR3 sequences; 9.7% of them were singletons. Clones ranked in the top ten supply 5% to 5.5% of the sample. The material was PBMCs from the stem cell graft donor, obtained from the stem cell graft. This receptor was taken from a human donor who donated a stem cell graft to a child with SCID. Here the chain combines TRBV2 and TRBJ1-1; TRBD1 matches 8 bases in the middle. Here is the DNA: TGTGCCAGCAGTGGAGACAGGGGAGTCACTGAAGCTTTCTTT. This yields the protein CASSGDRGVTEAFF.